This is a list of T cell receptor beta chains from one sample in a study of T cell repertoires in cytomegalovirus infection. These receptors are not linked to any known antigen. TCRdb itself ran the reads through MiXCR, one entry per CDR3 protein. The sample carries around 58,000 distinct CDR3 sequences, over 20% recorded once. The input for sequencing was CD8+ T cells from cultured PBMCs, taken from culture after CMV antigen stimulation. These receptors all come from a human donor in good health (CMV status not recorded). Some clones in this sample may be carry-over from other donors' samples. CDR3s include the opening cysteine and the closing phenylalanine or tryptophan. D genes are given only for firm matches. Clone size is stated in some rows and not others, as once, few, many or a class when expanded.

TRBJ2-1 | TRBV6-5 | NA | NA | CASREGGPHNEQFF | TGTGCCAGCAGAGAGGGGGGGCCACACAATGAGCAGTTCTTC
TRBJ1-1 | TRBV4-2 | NA | NA | CASSREVWGRGEDTEAFF | TGTGCCAGCAGCCGCGAAGTCTGGGGGCGCGGAGAGGACACTGAAGCTTTCTTT
TRBJ2-3 | TRBV6-5 | NA | many | CASKLTWTVTDTQYF | TGTGCCAGCAAACTAACCTGGACAGTCACAGATACGCAGTATTTT
TRBJ2-1 | TRBV7-9 | NA | few | CASSLVDRDPTYNEQFF | TGTGCCAGCAGCTTAGTGGACCGGGACCCAACCTACAATGAGCAGTTCTTC
TRBJ1-2 | TRBV7-8 | NA | few | CASSLSGIEAIYGYTF | TGTGCCAGCAGCTTATCCGGAATAGAGGCGATTTATGGCTACACCTTC
TRBJ2-5 | TRBV7-6 | NA | NA | CASLGSRGQETQCF | TGTGCCAGCCTCGGAAGCAGGGGCCAAGAAACCCAGTGCTTC
TRBJ2-1 | TRBV4-1 | NA | NA | CATSEYNEQFF | TGCGCCACCAGCGAGTACAATGAGCAGTTCTTC
TRBJ1-6 | TRBV12-3/TRBV12-4 | NA | NA | CASSFDRTLHF | TGTGCCAGCAGTTTCGACCGGACCCTCCACTTT
TRBJ1-1 | TRBV6-1 | TRBD1 | NA | CASSSRGLGTEAFF | TGTGCCAGCAGTAGCAGGGGGCTGGGAACTGAAGCTTTCTTT
TRBJ2-1 | TRBV28 | TRBD2 | few | CASRPWRGVNEQFF | TGTGCCAGCAGACCCTGGCGGGGGGTCAATGAGCAGTTCTTC
TRBJ2-1 | TRBV12-3/TRBV12-4 | TRBD2 | few | CASSGGTSNEQFF | TGTGCCAGCAGCGGAGGGACTAGCAATGAGCAGTTCTTC
TRBJ1-5 | TRBV7-8 | TRBD1 | NA | CASSSGQGNQPQHF | TGTGCCAGCAGCTCGGGACAGGGCAATCAGCCCCAGCATTTT
TRBJ2-2 | TRBV7-6 | NA | few | CASATGELFF | TGTGCCAGCGCCACCGGGGAGCTGTTTTTT
TRBJ1-1 | TRBV5-6 | NA | NA | CASSLMSAGIPEAFF | TGTGCCAGCAGCTTGATGTCTGCAGGGATTCCTGAAGCTTTCTTT
TRBJ2-6 | TRBV7-2 | NA | few | CASSLGQGLSSGANVLTF | TGTGCCAGCAGCTTAGGGCAGGGATTGAGCTCTGGGGCCAACGTCCTGACTTTC
TRBJ2-3 | TRBV9 | NA | NA | CASSVARGDTQYF | TGTGCCAGCAGCGTAGCCAGGGGAGATACGCAGTATTTT